These 4 T cell receptor beta chains came from one sample sequenced in a study of Ad26.COV2.S vaccination and SARS-CoV-2 variants. Only in-frame clones appear in the TCRdb table, and some are missing; sequencing was by immunoSEQ multiplex PCR. This sample has over 130,000 clones, with around 86% found just once. Source: peripheral blood, taken after recovery from COVID-19. The receptors shown here come from a human donor who had recovered from COVID-19.

This chain joins TRBV5-8 and TRBJ1-2; D unclear. This CDR3 is built from 13 residues. Trimming removed 0 bases from V and 7 bases from J, with 10 bases in between. In germline, CDR1 is SGHTS, CDR2 YDEGEE. The CDR3 DNA reads as TGTGCCAGCAGCTTGGCGCAGTGGGGTGGCTACACCTTC. This translates into CASSLAQWGGYTF.

V is TRBV5-1 and J is TRBJ1-3; 9 positions match TRBD1. V dropped 0 bases and J dropped 4; count of bases not matched to a gene: 2. This CDR3 contains 15 residues. Germline V gene data show CDR1 as SGHRS and CDR2 as YFSETQ. Here the CDR3 DNA reads TGCGCCAGCAGCTTGGAAGGACAGGGGGGAAACACCATATATTTT. It specifies CASSLEGQGGNTIYF.

The chain couples TRBV7-2 to TRBJ2-5; 8 bases fit TRBD2. The CDR3 extends over 13 amino acids. J gave up 1 base and V 8 bases, and 3 bases lay outside the gene matches. From germline, CDR1 is SGHTA and CDR2 FQGNSA. CDR3 in amino acids: CASGRGAQETQYF. CDR3 coding DNA: TGTGCCAGCGGGCGGGGGGCCCAAGAGACCCAGTACTTC.

Comment on this clone: This sample includes further DNA sequences coding for the same CDR3. This chain connects TRBV19 to TRBJ1-1; D remains unclear. From germline, CDR1 is LNHDA and CDR2 SQIVND (reference sequence). The V end was cut by 8 bases, the J end by 0 bases, with 4 bases between. CDR3 length: 11 amino acids. The DNA of the CDR3 is TGTGCCAGTCGGCTGAACACTGAAGCTTTCTTT. It encodes CASRLNTEAFF.